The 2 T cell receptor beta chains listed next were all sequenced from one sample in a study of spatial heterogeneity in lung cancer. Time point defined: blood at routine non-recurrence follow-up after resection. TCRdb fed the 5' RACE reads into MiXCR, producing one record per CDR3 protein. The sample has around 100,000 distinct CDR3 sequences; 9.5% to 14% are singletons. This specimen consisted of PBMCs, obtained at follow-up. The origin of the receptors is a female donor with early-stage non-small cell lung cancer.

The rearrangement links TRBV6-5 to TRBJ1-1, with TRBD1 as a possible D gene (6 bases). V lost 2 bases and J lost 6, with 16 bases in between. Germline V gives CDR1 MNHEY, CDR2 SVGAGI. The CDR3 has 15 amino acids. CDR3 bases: TGTGCCAGCAGTTACGACGCCCGGGACAACTCTGAAGCTTTCTTT. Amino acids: CASSYDARDNSEAFF.

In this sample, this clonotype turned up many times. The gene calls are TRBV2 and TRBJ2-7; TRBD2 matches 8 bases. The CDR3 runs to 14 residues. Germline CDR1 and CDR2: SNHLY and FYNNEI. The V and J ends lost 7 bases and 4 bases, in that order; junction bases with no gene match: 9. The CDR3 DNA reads TGTGCCAGCAAGCCGGGTAGCGGGAATTACGAGCAGTACTTC. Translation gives CASKPGSGNYEQYF.